A selection of T cell receptor beta chains follows, all from one sample in a study of CD8+ T cells in alopecia areata. Generated by immunoSEQ multiplex PCR, the TCRdb table keeps only in-frame clones and is missing some. The table lists 160,000 or so clones, roughly 50% of them singletons, with around 15% in the top ten. Sequencing used CD4+ T cells sorted from blood, obtained at approximately week 56, from a patient treated with tofacitinib. The receptors here all came from a human donor with alopecia areata. Each CDR3 is given with its conserved first and last residue. The D gene is left open where the match is weak. Expanded clones are given a class, and other clones once, few, many or no size at all.

D,size,V,J,DNA,CDR3
TRBD1,NA,TRBV2,TRBJ2-3,TGTGCCAGCACGGGACAGGGCTCTGGTACGCAGTATTTT,CASTGQGSGTQYF
NA,NA,TRBV4-1,TRBJ1-3,TGCGCCAGCAGCCATAGCCGCCGTCAGTCGGACACCATATATTTT,CASSHSRRQSDTIYF
TRBD1,NA,TRBV10-3,TRBJ2-7,TGTGCCATCGGTGGGCCGGACAGGGGAAAGAGTGAGCAGTACTTC,CAIGGPDRGKSEQYF
TRBD1,NA,TRBV2,TRBJ1-1,TGTGCCAGCAGTGGTGGGGACAGGGGGACTGAAGCTTTCTTT,CASSGGDRGTEAFF
NA,few,TRBV5-6,TRBJ2-5,TGTGCCAGCAGCTTGGGACAGCAAGAGACCCAGTACTTC,CASSLGQQETQYF
TRBD1,NA,TRBV27,TRBJ2-7,TGTGCCAGCATGATTGGGACAGGGGGCTTCTACGAGCAGTACTTC,CASMIGTGGFYEQYF
NA,few,TRBV29-1,TRBJ1-2,TGCAGCGTTACGACAGATATGAGGGGCTACACCTTC,CSVTTDMRGYTF
TRBD1,few,TRBV11-3,TRBJ2-1,TGTGCCAGCAGCTTGGGACAGAGCTCCTACAATGAGCAGTTCTTC,CASSLGQSSYNEQFF
TRBD1,NA,TRBV2,TRBJ1-5,TGTGCCAGCAGCCTGGGACAGGGTGCTCAGCCCCAGCATTTT,CASSLGQGAQPQHF
NA,few,TRBV7-3,TRBJ2-7,TGTGCCAGCAGCATAGACGGCCGCGAAGGCGAGCAGTACTTC,CASSIDGREGEQYF
TRBD1,NA,TRBV5-1,TRBJ2-5,TGCGCCAGCATCCAGCTGGGGACAGTCCCGGGGGAGACCCAGTACTTC,CASIQLGTVPGETQYF
NA,NA,TRBV5-1,TRBJ2-7,TGCGCCAGCAGCTTGGATCGGGACACCTACGAGCAGTACTTC,CASSLDRDTYEQYF
NA,NA,TRBV29-1,TRBJ2-3,TGCAGCGTTCGGACGGGGAGCACAGATACGCAGTATTTT,CSVRTGSTDTQYF
NA,NA,TRBV27,TRBJ2-7,TGTGCCAGCCCGGCGAAAGGGGGAAACCCAGCCTACGAGCAGTACTTC,CASPAKGGNPAYEQYF
TRBD1,NA,TRBV4-1,TRBJ2-4,TGCGCCAGCAGCCAACCGTTACAGGGGATCAACCGACTAGCCAAAAACATTCAGTACTTC,CASSQPLQGINRLAKNIQYF
NA,NA,TRBV7-9,TRBJ2-3,TGTGCCAGCAGCTTAGTCGCGGGGGCCACAGATACGCAGTATTTT,CASSLVAGATDTQYF